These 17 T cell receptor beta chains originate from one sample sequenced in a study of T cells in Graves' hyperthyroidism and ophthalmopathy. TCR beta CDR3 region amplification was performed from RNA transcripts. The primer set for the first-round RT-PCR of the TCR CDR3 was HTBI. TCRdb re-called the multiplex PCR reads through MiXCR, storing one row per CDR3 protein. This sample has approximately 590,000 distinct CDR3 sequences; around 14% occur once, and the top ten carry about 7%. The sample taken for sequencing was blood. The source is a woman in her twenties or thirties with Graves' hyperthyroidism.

The DNA of the CDR3 is TGTGCCAGCAGCTTAGGGGGGGTAGACTATGGCTACACCTTC. This sequence encodes CASSLGGVDYGYTF. The rearrangement uses TRBV7-9 and TRBJ1-2; TRBD1 might be the D (5 bases). Germline assignment: CDR1 SEHNR and CDR2 FQNEAQ (reference sequence). V dropped 1 base and J dropped 3 bases, with 9 bases sitting between them. The CDR3 length is 14 residues.

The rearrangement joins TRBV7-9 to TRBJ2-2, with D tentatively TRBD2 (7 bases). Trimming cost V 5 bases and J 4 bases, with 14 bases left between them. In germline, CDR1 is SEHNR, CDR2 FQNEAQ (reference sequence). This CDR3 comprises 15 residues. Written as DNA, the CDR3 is TGTGCCAGCAGCCCGGTGGGGGGGCCCACCGGGGAGCTGTTTTTT. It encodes CASSPVGGPTGELFF.

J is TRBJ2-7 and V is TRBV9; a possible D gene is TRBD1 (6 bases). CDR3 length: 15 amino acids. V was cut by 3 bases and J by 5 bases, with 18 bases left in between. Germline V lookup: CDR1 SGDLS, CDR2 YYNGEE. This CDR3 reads CASSERVAGVDEQYF. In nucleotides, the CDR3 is TGTGCCAGCAGCGAGAGAGTGGCAGGGGTCGACGAGCAGTACTTC.

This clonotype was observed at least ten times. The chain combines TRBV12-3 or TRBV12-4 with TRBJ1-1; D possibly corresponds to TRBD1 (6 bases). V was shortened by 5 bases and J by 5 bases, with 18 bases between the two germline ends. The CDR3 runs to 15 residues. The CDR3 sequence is CASSLRAGGRTEAFF. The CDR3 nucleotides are TGTGCCAGCAGTCTTAGGGCTGGGGGGCGAACTGAAGCTTTCTTT.

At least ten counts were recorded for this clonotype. CDR3 in DNA: TGTGCCAGCAGCTTACTAGAGGGATCACCAATCAGTTTCTTT. Protein sequence: CASSLLEGSPISFF. The rearrangement joins TRBV7-2 to TRBJ1-1; D is unresolved. The CDR3 contains 14 residues. The germline V gene encodes CDR1 SGHTA and CDR2 FQGNSA. The V end lost 2 bases, the J end lost 13 bases, and 20 bases lay between the germline ends.

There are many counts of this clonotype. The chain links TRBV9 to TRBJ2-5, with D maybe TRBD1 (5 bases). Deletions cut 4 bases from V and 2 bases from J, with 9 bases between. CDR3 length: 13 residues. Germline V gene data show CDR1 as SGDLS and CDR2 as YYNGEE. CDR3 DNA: TGTGCCAGCAGCACAGGCACTCAAGAGACCCAGTACTTC. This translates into CASSTGTQETQYF.

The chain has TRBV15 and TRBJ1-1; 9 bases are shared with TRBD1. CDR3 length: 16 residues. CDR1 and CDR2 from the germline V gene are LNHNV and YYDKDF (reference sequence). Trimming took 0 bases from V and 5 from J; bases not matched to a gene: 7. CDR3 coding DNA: TGTGCCACCAGCAGAGATCTGGGACAGGGAATTACTGAAGCTTTCTTT. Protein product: CATSRDLGQGITEAFF.

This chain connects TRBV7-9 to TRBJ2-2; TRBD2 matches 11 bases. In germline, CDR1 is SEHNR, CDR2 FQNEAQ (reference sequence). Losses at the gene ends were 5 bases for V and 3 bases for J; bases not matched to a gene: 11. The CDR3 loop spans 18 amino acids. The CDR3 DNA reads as TGTGCCAGCAGCCGAAAGGGACTAGCGGAGATAGACACCGGGGAGCTGTTTTTT. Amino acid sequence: CASSRKGLAEIDTGELFF.

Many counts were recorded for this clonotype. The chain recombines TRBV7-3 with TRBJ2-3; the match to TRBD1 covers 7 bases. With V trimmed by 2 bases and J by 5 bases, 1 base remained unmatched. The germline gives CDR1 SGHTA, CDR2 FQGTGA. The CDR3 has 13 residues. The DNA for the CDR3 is TGTGCCAGCAGCTTACGGGACAGAGATACGCAGTATTTT. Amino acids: CASSLRDRDTQYF.

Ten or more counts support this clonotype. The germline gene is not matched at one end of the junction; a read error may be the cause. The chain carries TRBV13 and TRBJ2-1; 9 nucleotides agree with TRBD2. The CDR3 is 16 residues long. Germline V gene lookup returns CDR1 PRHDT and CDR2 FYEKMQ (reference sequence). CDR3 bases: TGTGCCAGCAGCTTGTCGCGGGAGGGATTCTACGATGAGCAGTTCTTC. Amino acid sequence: CASSLSREGFYDEQFF.

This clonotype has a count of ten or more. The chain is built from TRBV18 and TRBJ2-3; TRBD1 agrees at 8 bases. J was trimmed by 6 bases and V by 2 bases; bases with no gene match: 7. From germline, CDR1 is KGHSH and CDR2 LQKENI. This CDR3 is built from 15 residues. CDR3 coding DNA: TGTGCCAGCTCACCATCGGGCAGGGGGCGTGATACGCAGTATTTT. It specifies CASSPSGRGRDTQYF.

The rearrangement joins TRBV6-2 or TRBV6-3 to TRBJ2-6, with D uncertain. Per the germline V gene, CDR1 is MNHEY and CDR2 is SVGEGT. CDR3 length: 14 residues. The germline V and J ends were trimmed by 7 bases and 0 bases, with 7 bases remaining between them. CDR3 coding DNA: TGTGCCAGCACAAAGAACTCTGGGGCCAACGTCCTGACTTTC. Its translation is CASTKNSGANVLTF.

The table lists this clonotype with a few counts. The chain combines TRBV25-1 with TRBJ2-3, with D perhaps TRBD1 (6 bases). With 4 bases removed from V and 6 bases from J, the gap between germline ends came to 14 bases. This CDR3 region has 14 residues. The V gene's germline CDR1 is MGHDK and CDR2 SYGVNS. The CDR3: CASSAYRVRDTQYF. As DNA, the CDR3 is TGTGCCAGCAGTGCCTACAGGGTGAGGGATACGCAGTATTTT.

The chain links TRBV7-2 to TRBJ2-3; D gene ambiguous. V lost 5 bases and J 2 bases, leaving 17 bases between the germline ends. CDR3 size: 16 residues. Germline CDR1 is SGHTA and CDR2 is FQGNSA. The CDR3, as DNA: TGTGCCAGCAGCCCCCGGACCAGGATGACCACAGATACGCAGTATTTT. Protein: CASSPRTRMTTDTQYF.

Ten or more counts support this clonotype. Here the CDR3 DNA reads TGTGCCAGCAGCGCGGACGGCAATAGCAATCAGCCCCAGCATTTT. Protein product: CASSADGNSNQPQHF. The rearrangement joins TRBV7-3 to TRBJ1-5, with D uncertain. CDR1 is SGHTA and CDR2 is FQGTGA in the germline V gene. The CDR3 spans 15 residues. V lost 5 bases and J lost 0, with 11 bases in between.

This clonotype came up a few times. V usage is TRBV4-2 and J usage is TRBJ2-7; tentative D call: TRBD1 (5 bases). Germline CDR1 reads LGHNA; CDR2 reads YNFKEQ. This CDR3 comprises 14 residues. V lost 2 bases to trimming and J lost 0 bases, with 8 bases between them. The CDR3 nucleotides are TGTGCCAGCAGCCAAAGCGACAGCTCCTACGAGCAGTACTTC. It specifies CASSQSDSSYEQYF.

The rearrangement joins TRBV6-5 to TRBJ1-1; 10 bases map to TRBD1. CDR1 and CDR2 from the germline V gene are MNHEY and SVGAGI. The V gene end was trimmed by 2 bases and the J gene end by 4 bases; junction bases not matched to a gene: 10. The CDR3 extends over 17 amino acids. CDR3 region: CASSYTPYRDRGTEAFF. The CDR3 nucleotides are TGTGCCAGCAGTTACACACCGTACCGGGACAGGGGCACTGAAGCTTTCTTT.